This T cell receptor beta chain is from a study of T-cell reconstitution after alpha-beta-depleted transplantation in children. This clonotype occurred many times. Unique molecular identifiers tagged the TCRbeta library. TCRdb reprocessed the PCR reads via MiXCR and lists one record per CDR3 protein. The profile covers 150,000 to 200,000 distinct CDR3 sequences, with roughly 15% appearing a single time and under 15% taken by the ten largest. This TCR was recovered from a human donor who donated a stem cell graft to a child with acute lymphoblastic leukemia. The sample in question was PBMCs from the stem cell graft donor, obtained from the stem cell graft.

Here the CDR3 DNA reads TGCAGTGCTAGAGATGGGGACAGGGGGGATAATTCACCCCTCCACTTT. This sequence encodes CSARDGDRGDNSPLHF. The rearrangement joins TRBV20-1 to TRBJ1-6, with 11 bases matching TRBD1. CDR1 and CDR2 (germline): DFQATT, SNEGSKA (reference sequence). This CDR3 has 16 amino acids. V lost 0 bases and J lost 5; bases outside the gene matches: 3.